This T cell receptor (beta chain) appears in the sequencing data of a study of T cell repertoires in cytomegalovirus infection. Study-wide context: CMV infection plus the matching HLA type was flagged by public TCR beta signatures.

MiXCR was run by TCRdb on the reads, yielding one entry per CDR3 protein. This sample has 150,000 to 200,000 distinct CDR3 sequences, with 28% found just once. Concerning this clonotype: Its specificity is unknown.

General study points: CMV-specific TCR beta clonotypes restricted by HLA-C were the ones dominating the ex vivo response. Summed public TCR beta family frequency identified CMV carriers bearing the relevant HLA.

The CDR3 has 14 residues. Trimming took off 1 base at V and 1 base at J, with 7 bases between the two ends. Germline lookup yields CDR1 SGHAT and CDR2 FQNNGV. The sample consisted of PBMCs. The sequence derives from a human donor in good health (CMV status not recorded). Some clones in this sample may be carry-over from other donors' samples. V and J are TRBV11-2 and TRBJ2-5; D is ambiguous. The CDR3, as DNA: TGTGCCAGCAGCTTAGTGCTAGTCCAAGAGACCCAGTACTTC. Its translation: CASSLVLVQETQYF. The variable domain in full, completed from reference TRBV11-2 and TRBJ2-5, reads EAGVAQSPRYKIIEKRQSVAFWCNPISGHATLYWYQQILGQGPKLLIQFQNNGVVDDSQLPKDRFSAERLKGVDSTLKIQPAKLEDSAVYLCASSLVLVQETQYFGPGTRLLVL.